The sequence of this T cell receptor (beta chain) was determined in a study of tumor-infiltrating lymphocytes in localized non-small cell lung cancer. As for the study in general: Patients included smokers and never-smokers with various histologies, some sampled after neoadjuvant chemotherapy. Resected tumor was paired with non-adjacent uninvolved lung from the same patient.

Clones were read by immunoSEQ multiplex PCR, and TCRdb kept only the in-frame ones, dropping some. The sample consists of some 21,000 clones, roughly three quarters of them appearing once. This CDR3 has 15 residues. The V gene end was trimmed by 5 bases and the J gene end by 6 bases; junction bases not matched to a gene: 9. Germline V CDR1 and CDR2: SGHAT, FQNNGV. The gene calls are TRBV11-2 and TRBJ2-7, with TRBD1 matching over 11 bases. The sequenced sample consisted of lung tumor tissue. The receptor's source is a human donor with non-small cell lung cancer. CDR3 nucleotide sequence: TGTGCCAGCAGCGGCGTCGGGACAGGGGGGCGCGAGCAGTACTTC. It specifies CASSGVGTGGREQYF.